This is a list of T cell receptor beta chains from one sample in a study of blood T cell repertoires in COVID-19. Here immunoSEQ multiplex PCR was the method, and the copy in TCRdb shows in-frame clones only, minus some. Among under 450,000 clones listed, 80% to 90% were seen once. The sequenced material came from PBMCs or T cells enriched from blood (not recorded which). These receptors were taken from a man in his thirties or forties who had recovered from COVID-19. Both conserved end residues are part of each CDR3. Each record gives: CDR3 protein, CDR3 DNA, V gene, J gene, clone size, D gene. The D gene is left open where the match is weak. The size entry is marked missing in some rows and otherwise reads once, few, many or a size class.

CDR3: CATSPVGASGANVLTF
DNA: TGTGCCACCAGCCCGGTAGGGGCCTCTGGGGCCAACGTCCTGACTTTC
V: TRBV15
J: TRBJ2-6
size: NA
D: NA

CDR3: CASSQYKTGLISSGNTIYF
DNA: TGTGCCAGCAGCCAATATAAGACAGGGCTTATTAGCTCTGGAAACACCATATATTTT
V: TRBV14
J: TRBJ1-3
size: NA
D: TRBD1

CDR3: CASSPTSGAGTDTQYF
DNA: TGTGCCAGCTCACCGACTAGCGGGGCTGGCACAGATACGCAGTATTTT
V: TRBV18
J: TRBJ2-3
size: NA
D: TRBD2

CDR3: CAWSEPGPPLGYNEQFF
DNA: TGTGCCTGGAGTGAACCAGGGCCTCCACTCGGCTACAATGAGCAGTTCTTC
V: TRBV30
J: TRBJ2-1
size: NA
D: NA

CDR3: CASSPLAGYHEQFF
DNA: TGTGCCAGCTCACCATTGGCAGGGTACCATGAGCAGTTCTTC
V: TRBV18
J: TRBJ2-1
size: NA
D: NA

CDR3: CASSLVYSQNSNQPQHF
DNA: TGTGCCAGCAGCTTGGTGTACAGCCAAAATAGCAATCAGCCCCAGCATTTT
V: TRBV5-5
J: TRBJ1-5
size: NA
D: NA

CDR3: CSVEDSNYGYTF
DNA: TGCAGCGTTGAAGACAGTAACTATGGCTACACCTTC
V: TRBV29-1
J: TRBJ1-2
size: NA
D: NA

CDR3: CASSRLGLAVDEQFF
DNA: TGCGCCAGCAGCCGCCTGGGACTAGCGGTGGATGAGCAGTTCTTC
V: TRBV5-1
J: TRBJ2-1
size: once
D: TRBD2

CDR3: CSVEGLNGGTDTQYF
DNA: TGCAGCGTTGAAGGCCTCAACGGGGGCACAGATACGCAGTATTTT
V: TRBV29-1
J: TRBJ2-3
size: NA
D: NA

CDR3: CASILRGGPEAFF
DNA: TGTGCCAGTATCCTCCGGGGAGGACCTGAAGCTTTCTTT
V: TRBV19
J: TRBJ1-1
size: NA
D: NA

CDR3: CATSLTAGDTQYF
DNA: TGTGCCACCAGTTTGACCGCGGGAGATACGCAGTATTTT
V: TRBV24-1
J: TRBJ2-3
size: NA
D: NA

CDR3: CASSFRDTYEQYF
DNA: TGTGCCAGCAGCTTCAGGGACACCTACGAGCAGTACTTC
V: TRBV7-9
J: TRBJ2-7
size: NA
D: NA

CDR3: CATSDRPNTGGRGYTF
DNA: TGTGCCACCAGTGACCGGCCTAATACAGGGGGCAGAGGCTACACCTTC
V: TRBV24-1
J: TRBJ1-2
size: NA
D: TRBD1

CDR3: CASSQGLSAESSYNSPLHF
DNA: TGCGCCAGCAGCCAAGGCCTTTCAGCGGAGAGCTCCTATAATTCACCCCTCCACTTT
V: TRBV4-1
J: TRBJ1-6
size: few
D: NA

CDR3: CASSLPLAGVPGTQYF
DNA: TGTGCCAGCAGCTTGCCCTTAGCGGGGGTCCCCGGTACGCAGTATTTT
V: TRBV7-3
J: TRBJ2-3
size: NA
D: TRBD2

CDR3: CASSGTGRIGKSPLHF
DNA: TGTGCCAGCAGCGGGACAGGACGTATAGGAAAATCACCCCTCCACTTT
V: TRBV27
J: TRBJ1-6
size: few
D: TRBD1

CDR3: CASRLNSGTGNSPLHF
DNA: TGTGCAAGTCGCTTGAACTCCGGGACAGGTAATTCACCCCTCCACTTT
V: TRBV12-2
J: TRBJ1-6
size: once
D: NA

CDR3: CAISPPSGAEAFF
DNA: TGTGCCATCAGTCCCCCCAGTGGAGCTGAAGCTTTCTTT
V: TRBV10-3
J: TRBJ1-1
size: NA
D: NA

CDR3: CASSFAGSTYEQYF
DNA: TGTGCCAGCAGCTTCGCGGGGAGCACCTACGAGCAGTACTTC
V: TRBV7-2
J: TRBJ2-7
size: NA
D: NA

CDR3: CASSPGQNYEQYF
DNA: TGTGCCAGCAGTCCGGGACAAAACTACGAGCAGTACTTC
V: TRBV28
J: TRBJ2-7
size: NA
D: NA

CDR3: CASSSTGPNQPQHF
DNA: TGCGCCAGCAGCTCGACAGGGCCAAATCAGCCCCAGCATTTT
V: TRBV5-1
J: TRBJ1-5
size: NA
D: TRBD1

CDR3: CASSPGTEAYEQYF
DNA: TGTGCCAGCAGCCCTGGGACAGAAGCCTACGAGCAGTACTTC
V: TRBV14
J: TRBJ2-7
size: NA
D: TRBD1

CDR3: CASSFRTGSYNEQFF
DNA: TGTGCCAGCAGTTTCCGGACAGGGTCCTACAATGAGCAGTTCTTC
V: TRBV27
J: TRBJ2-1
size: NA
D: TRBD1

CDR3: CASARQNNQPQHF
DNA: TGTGCCAGCGCACGTCAGAACAATCAGCCCCAGCATTTT
V: TRBV19
J: TRBJ1-5
size: NA
D: NA

CDR3: CASSQDVVQGGYGYTF
DNA: TGTGCCAGCAGCCAAGATGTCGTTCAGGGCGGCTATGGCTACACCTTC
V: TRBV3-1/TRBV3-2
J: TRBJ1-2
size: NA
D: NA

CDR3: CASRASGGATDTQYF
DNA: TGCGCCAGCAGGGCTAGCGGGGGTGCGACAGATACGCAGTATTTT
V: TRBV5-1
J: TRBJ2-3
size: NA
D: TRBD2

CDR3: CASSPPGRTNGELFF
DNA: TGTGCCAGCTCACCCCCAGGGAGGACCAACGGGGAGCTGTTTTTT
V: TRBV18
J: TRBJ2-2
size: NA
D: NA

CDR3: CASSPTSGGNQMKQFF
DNA: TGTGCCAGCAGCCCTACTAGCGGGGGTAACCAAATGAAGCAGTTCTTC
V: TRBV5-8
J: TRBJ2-1
size: once
D: TRBD2

CDR3: CASSADSLTQHF
DNA: TGTGCCAGCAGCGCTGACAGCCTAACCCAGCATTTT
V: TRBV12-3/TRBV12-4
J: TRBJ1-5
size: NA
D: NA

CDR3: CASSQDGAQTEAFF
DNA: TGTGCCAGCAGCCAAGATGGGGCTCAGACTGAAGCTTTCTTT
V: TRBV3-1/TRBV3-2
J: TRBJ1-1
size: NA
D: NA

CDR3: CASMDLYGGGNQPQHF
DNA: TGTGCCAGCATGGATCTGTACGGGGGTGGCAATCAGCCCCAGCATTTT
V: TRBV27
J: TRBJ1-5
size: NA
D: NA

CDR3: CAISERQENTEAFF
DNA: TGTGCCATCAGTGAGCGGCAGGAGAACACTGAAGCTTTCTTT
V: TRBV10-3
J: TRBJ1-1
size: NA
D: NA

CDR3: CASGDRASTDTQYF
DNA: TGTGCCAGTGGTGACAGAGCTAGCACAGATACGCAGTATTTT
V: TRBV19
J: TRBJ2-3
size: NA
D: NA

CDR3: CASSQDRGGLNGYTF
DNA: TGTGCCAGCAGCCAAGATAGGGGGGGGCTTAATGGCTACACCTTC
V: TRBV4-2
J: TRBJ1-2
size: NA
D: NA

CDR3: CAISESNRGRNTEAFF
DNA: TGTGCCATCAGTGAGTCTAATAGGGGGCGGAACACTGAAGCTTTCTTT
V: TRBV10-3
J: TRBJ1-1
size: NA
D: TRBD1

CDR3: CASSIVLSTGGARNTEAFF
DNA: TGTGCCAGTAGTATTGTCCTTTCCACAGGGGGGGCGAGGAACACTGAAGCTTTCTTT
V: TRBV19
J: TRBJ1-1
size: NA
D: TRBD1

CDR3: CASSQNRGNTIYF
DNA: TGTGCCAGCAGCCAAAATCGGGGAAACACCATATATTTT
V: TRBV3-1/TRBV3-2
J: TRBJ1-3
size: NA
D: NA

CDR3: CASSPGHYSGNTIYF
DNA: TGTGCCAGCAGCCCAGGACATTACTCTGGAAACACCATATATTTT
V: TRBV3-1/TRBV3-2
J: TRBJ1-3
size: NA
D: NA

CDR3: CASSYQGPQHF
DNA: TGTGCCAGCAGTTACCAGGGGCCCCAGCATTTT
V: TRBV2
J: TRBJ1-5
size: NA
D: NA

CDR3: CAIRALDWSGTGELFF
DNA: TGTGCCATCAGAGCCTTGGACTGGTCGGGCACCGGGGAGCTGTTTTTT
V: TRBV10-3
J: TRBJ2-2
size: NA
D: NA

CDR3: CASIGRSSDTQYF
DNA: TGTGCCAGCATCGGTCGTTCTTCAGATACGCAGTATTTT
V: TRBV7-9
J: TRBJ2-3
size: NA
D: NA